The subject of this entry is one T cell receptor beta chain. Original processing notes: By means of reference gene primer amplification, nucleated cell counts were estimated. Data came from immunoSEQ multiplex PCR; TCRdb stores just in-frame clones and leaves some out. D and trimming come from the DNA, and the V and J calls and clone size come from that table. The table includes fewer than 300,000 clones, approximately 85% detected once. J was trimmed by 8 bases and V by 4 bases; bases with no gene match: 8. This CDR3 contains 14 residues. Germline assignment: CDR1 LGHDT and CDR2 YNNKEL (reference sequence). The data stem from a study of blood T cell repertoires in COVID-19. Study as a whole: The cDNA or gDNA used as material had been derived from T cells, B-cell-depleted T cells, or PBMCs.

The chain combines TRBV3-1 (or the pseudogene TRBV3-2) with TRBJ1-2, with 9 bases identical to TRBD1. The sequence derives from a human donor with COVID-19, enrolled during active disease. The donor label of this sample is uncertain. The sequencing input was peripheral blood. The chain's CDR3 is CASSPGDRAGGYTF. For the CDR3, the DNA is TGTGCCAGCAGCCCGGGGGACAGGGCAGGGGGCTACACCTTC.